The 27 T cell receptor beta chains below were found in one sample sequenced in a study of CD8 T cells in Susac syndrome. The authors reverse transcribed roughly 0.5 to 1 ug RNA with random hexamers. Each CDR3 protein gets one entry after TCRdb re-called the immunoSEQ multiplex PCR reads with MiXCR. The sample carries more than 75,000 distinct CDR3 sequences, 90% to 95% recorded once. Sequenced input: CD8+ T cells from PBMCs. The receptors stem from a human donor in good health.

Here the CDR3 reads CASSPPANYGYTF. CDR3 DNA sequence: TGTGCCAGTAGTCCACCTGCTAACTATGGCTACACCTTC. The chain employs TRBV19 and TRBJ1-2; D is unresolved. This CDR3 has 13 residues. CDR1 and CDR2 from the germline V gene are LNHDA and SQIVND (reference sequence). V was shortened by 5 bases and J by 0 bases, with 7 bases between the two germline ends.

This chain connects TRBV12-3 or TRBV12-4 to TRBJ2-7; weak D call: TRBD1 (6 bases). Trimming left V 10 bases short and J 3 bases short, with 10 bases between. The CDR3 loop spans 11 amino acids. The chain's CDR3 is CAIQGGYEQYF. Written as DNA, the CDR3 is TGTGCCATACAGGGTGGCTACGAGCAGTACTTC.

A few counts support this clonotype. The chain has TRBV9 and TRBJ2-1, with 10 bases identical to TRBD2. V was clipped by 3 bases and J by 8 bases; unmatched bases: 20. From germline, CDR1 is SGDLS and CDR2 YYNGEE. The CDR3 length is 19 residues. This CDR3 reads CASSEPFGGAGGPGHEQFF. CDR3 nucleotide sequence: TGTGCCAGCAGCGAGCCCTTCGGGGGAGCGGGAGGGCCTGGCCATGAGCAGTTCTTC.

This clonotype was counted a single time. The chain combines TRBV19 with TRBJ2-1; TRBD2 matches 10 bases. With 10 bases clipped from V and 6 bases from J, the junction kept 6 bases outside the gene matches. Germline V gene data show CDR1 as LNHDA and CDR2 as SQIVND (reference sequence). This CDR3 has 13 residues. CDR3 DNA sequence: TGTGCCACTGGACTAGCGGAGGGCAATGAGCAGTTCTTC. Protein product: CATGLAEGNEQFF. Full variable domain (missing parts from reference TRBV19 and TRBJ2-1): DGGITQSPKYLFRKEGQNVTLSCEQNLNHDAMYWYRQDPGQGLRLIYYSQIVNDFQKGDIAEGYSVSREKKESFPLTVTSAQKNPTAFYLCATGLAEGNEQFFGPGTRLTVL.

This chain connects TRBV5-4 to TRBJ1-1; 8 bases match TRBD1. The CDR3 covers 12 residues. The V segment lost 10 bases and the J segment 8 bases; nucleotides outside the gene matches: 10. Germline V gene lookup returns CDR1 SGHNT and CDR2 YYREEE (reference sequence). The DNA for the CDR3 is TGTGCCGGGCGGACAGGGATTTCGGAAGCTTTCTTT. Translated: CAGRTGISEAFF.

The rearrangement uses TRBV7-9 and TRBJ2-1, with 7 bases fitting TRBD1. Losses at the gene ends were 3 bases for V and 8 bases for J; bases not matched to a gene: 10. The CDR3 is made up of 15 amino acids. Germline CDR1 reads SEHNR; CDR2 reads FQNEAQ (reference sequence). The CDR3 DNA sequence: TGTGCCAGCAGCTTGGACAGGAACTTACAATATGAGCAGTTCTTC. The encoded protein is CASSLDRNLQYEQFF.

The chain combines TRBV5-1 with TRBJ2-7, with TRBD2 identical over 11 bases. J gave up 1 base and V 3 bases, and 9 bases lay outside the gene matches. The germline CDR1 and CDR2 sequences are SGHRS and YFSETQ. The CDR3 runs 17 residues. The CDR3 sequence: CASSSGLADTTSYEQYV. CDR3 nucleotide sequence: TGCGCCAGCAGCTCGGGACTAGCGGATACAACGTCCTACGAGCAGTACGTC.

This clonotype was detected once. The CDR3 bases are TGTGCCAGCAGCAGCGCCCGGACAGGGGTCGAAAAACTGTTTTTT. Its translation: CASSSARTGVEKLFF. The gene calls are TRBV7-9 and TRBJ1-4, with 9 bases lining up with TRBD1. Germline V CDR1 and CDR2: SEHNR, FQNEAQ (reference sequence). Trimming took 5 bases from V and 8 from J; bases not matched to a gene: 9. The CDR3 is 15 residues long. Complete variable domain (other parts from reference TRBV7-9 and TRBJ1-4): DTGVSQNPRHKITKRGQNVTFRCDPISEHNRLYWYRQTLGQGPEFLTYFQNEAQLEKSRLLSDRFSAERPKGSFSTLEIQRTEQGDSAMYLCASSSARTGVEKLFFGSGTQLSVL.

The CDR3 here is CATSRVLASQETQYF. In nucleotides, the CDR3 is TGTGCCACCAGCAGGGTACTAGCTTCCCAGGAGACCCAGTACTTC. V gene TRBV15 combines with J gene TRBJ2-5; D might be TRBD2 (6 bases). Germline CDR1 and CDR2: LNHNV and YYDKDF (reference sequence). Trimming removed 3 bases at V and 5 bases at J, with 16 bases between. There are 15 residues in the CDR3.

The rearrangement links TRBV5-6 to TRBJ2-6; 10 nucleotides match TRBD1. V lost 0 bases to trimming and J lost 3 bases; unmatched junction nucleotides: 6. This CDR3 has 18 residues. Germline lookup yields CDR1 SGHDT and CDR2 YYEEEE. DNA of the CDR3: TGTGCCAGCAGCTTGGGAGACAGGGGGCTTTATGGGGCCAACGTCCTGACTTTC. Translated, it gives CASSLGDRGLYGANVLTF.

The gene calls are TRBV6-1 and TRBJ1-2; TRBD1 agrees at 8 bases. Germline CDR1 MNHNS, CDR2 SASEGT. Trimming took 5 bases from V and 10 from J; bases not matched to a gene: 24. This CDR3 is built from 18 residues. The CDR3 sequence is CASSLSSGTGPVSADYTF. Here the CDR3 DNA reads TGTGCCAGCAGTCTCAGTTCCGGGACAGGACCAGTCTCAGCCGACTACACCTTC.

V is TRBV29-1 and J is TRBJ2-7; 11 bases align to TRBD2. V lost 5 bases to trimming and J lost 5 bases; unmatched junction nucleotides: 8. This CDR3 is built from 14 residues. Germline-derived CDR1 and CDR2 are SQVTM and ANQGSEA. The CDR3: CSVQLGLAGHEQYF. The CDR3 nucleotides read TGCAGCGTTCAGCTAGGACTAGCGGGCCACGAGCAGTACTTC.

V is TRBV4-3 and J is TRBJ2-1; TRBD2 matches at 7 bases. Germline values: CDR1 LGHNA, CDR2 YSLEER. This CDR3 is 17 amino acids long. V shed 0 bases, J shed 0 bases, and the junction held 5 bases outside the gene matches. The CDR3 nucleotides read TGCGCCAGCAGCCAAGAGGGGGGGGGATCCTCCTACAATGAGCAGTTCTTC. Its translation is CASSQEGGGSSYNEQFF.

J is TRBJ2-7 and V is TRBV4-3; the D gene is possibly TRBD1 (6 bases). The CDR3 has 15 amino acids. V lost 1 base, J lost 5 bases, and 15 bases lay in between. Germline V gene lookup returns CDR1 LGHNA and CDR2 YSLEER. CDR3 residues: CASSQADSKSDEQYF. The CDR3 DNA is TGCGCCAGCAGCCAAGCGGACAGTAAGTCGGACGAGCAGTACTTC.

The chain couples TRBV9 to TRBJ2-1; TRBD2 is a possible D gene (5 bases). CDR3 length: 12 amino acids. CDR1 is SGDLS and CDR2 is YYNGEE in the germline V gene. With 2 bases removed from V and 9 bases from J, the gap between germline ends came to 9 bases. The chain's CDR3 is CASSVGVAEQFF. The CDR3 DNA sequence: TGTGCCAGCAGCGTCGGGGTTGCTGAGCAGTTCTTC.

The chain combines TRBV4-1 with TRBJ2-7, with D perhaps matching TRBD1 or TRBD2 (5 bases each). This CDR3 comprises 13 residues. Germline V CDR1 and CDR2: MGHRA, YSYEKL. V shed 3 bases and J shed 2 bases, with 8 bases lying between them. The CDR3 DNA reads TGCGCCAGCAGCCATGGGGGTCCCTACGAGCAGTACTTC. Encoded protein: CASSHGGPYEQYF.

The chain is built from TRBV4-3 and TRBJ1-4; no definite D call. The V end was cut by 4 bases, the J end by 0 bases, with 9 bases between. The CDR3 runs 15 residues. Germline V CDR1 and CDR2: LGHNA, YSLEER. The CDR3, as DNA: TGCGCCAGCAGCCTCGTTTCAACAACTAATGAAAAACTGTTTTTT. Translating gives CASSLVSTTNEKLFF.

The rearrangement joins TRBV4-1 to TRBJ2-1; D not resolved. Germline V gene lookup returns CDR1 MGHRA and CDR2 YSYEKL. This CDR3 region has 11 residues. Trimming cost V 0 bases and J 8 bases, with 2 bases left between them. This CDR3 is CASSQEHEQFF. The CDR3 DNA reads TGCGCCAGCAGCCAAGAACATGAGCAGTTCTTC.

The chain combines TRBV14 with TRBJ2-1; D gene uncertain. Per germline, CDR1 SGHDN and CDR2 FVKESK. There are 12 residues in the CDR3. V was shortened by 4 bases and J by 5 bases, with 6 bases between the two germline ends. The CDR3 here is CASSRWDNEQFF. In nucleotides, the CDR3 is TGTGCCAGCAGCCGGTGGGACAATGAGCAGTTCTTC.

The chain links TRBV14 to TRBJ2-3; D might be TRBD1 (5 bases). CDR3 length equals 16 residues. V was cut by 6 bases and J by 2 bases, with 18 bases left in between. Germline assignment: CDR1 SGHDN and CDR2 FVKESK. CDR3 protein: CASRSQGVRDTDTQYF. The CDR3 region has the DNA TGTGCCAGCAGGAGTCAAGGGGTCAGGGACACAGATACGCAGTATTTT.

This clonotype was seen a single time. The chain joins TRBV4-1 to TRBJ2-3; 14 nucleotides align to TRBD2. The trim removed 1 base at V and 5 bases at J, leaving 2 bases unmatched. The CDR3 runs 16 residues. Germline V gene lookup returns CDR1 MGHRA and CDR2 YSYEKL. The DNA of the CDR3 is TGCGCCAGCAGCCAAGTGGGGACTAGCGGGAGAGATACGCAGTATTTT. The encoded protein is CASSQVGTSGRDTQYF.

This chain joins TRBV20-1 and TRBJ2-1; TRBD2 matches at 7 bases. Unmatched junction bases numbered 8, after V lost 3 bases and J lost 0 bases. Germline V gives CDR1 DFQATT, CDR2 SNEGSKA (reference sequence). This CDR3 region has 16 residues. The CDR3 sequence: CSASLSGYSSYNEQFF. The CDR3 coding sequence is TGCAGTGCTAGTCTTAGCGGGTATAGCTCCTACAATGAGCAGTTCTTC.

This clonotype showed up just once. The chain carries TRBV7-3 and TRBJ2-1; D is unresolved. Trimming pared 0 bases from V and 7 bases from J, leaving 13 bases between. The CDR3 runs 15 residues. Germline CDR1 reads SGHTA; CDR2 reads FQGTGA. DNA of the CDR3: TGTGCCAGCAGCTTAACGCCCATGGCCTTGAATGAGCAGTTCTTC. As protein: CASSLTPMALNEQFF.

This chain links TRBV7-9 with TRBJ2-1; D unclear. Germline V gene data show CDR1 as SEHNR and CDR2 as FQNEAQ (reference sequence). The CDR3 sequence is 14 residues long. Deletions cut 1 base from V and 5 bases from J, with 9 bases between. The DNA of the CDR3 is TGTGCCAGCAGCTTAGGTTTGGCTCACAATGAGCAGTTCTTC. It codes for CASSLGLAHNEQFF. The full variable domain, completed using reference TRBV7-9 and TRBJ2-1, is DTGVSQNPRHKITKRGQNVTFRCDPISEHNRLYWYRQTLGQGPEFLTYFQNEAQLEKSRLLSDRFSAERPKGSFSTLEIQRTEQGDSAMYLCASSLGLAHNEQFFGPGTRLTVL.

The CDR3 region has the DNA TGTGCCACCCAAATTGTTGGCACCGGGGAGCTGTTTTTT. Translated: CATQIVGTGELFF. The rearrangement uses TRBV24-1 and TRBJ2-2; D is unclear. CDR3 length: 13 amino acids. Germline V lookup: CDR1 KGHDR, CDR2 SFDVKD. Trimming removed 9 bases from V and 4 bases from J, with 11 bases in between.

The chain joins TRBV9 to TRBJ2-7; 7 nucleotides align to TRBD1. CDR3 length: 15 residues. CDR1 SGDLS and CDR2 YYNGEE come from the germline V gene. V lost 3 bases and J lost 2; bases outside the gene matches: 8. The CDR3 spells CASSGFDRDPYEQYF. The CDR3 DNA sequence: TGTGCCAGCAGCGGGTTCGACAGGGATCCCTACGAGCAGTACTTC.

The chain recombines TRBV6-5 with TRBJ1-1; maybe TRBD1 (5 bases). With 1 base removed from V and 3 bases from J, the gap between germline ends came to 9 bases. The CDR3 length is 14 residues. Per germline, CDR1 MNHEY and CDR2 SVGAGI. The CDR3 coding sequence is TGTGCCAGCAGTTACTTACGACAGTACACTGAAGCTTTCTTT. Translation gives CASSYLRQYTEAFF.